This T cell receptor beta chain was recovered during a study of control samples from healthy donors and cancer patients. V lost 0 bases and J lost 3; bases outside the gene matches: 4. The CDR3 runs 16 residues. The germline CDR1 and CDR2 sequences are SGHRS and YFSETQ. Sequencing was performed with immunoSEQ multiplex PCR; in TCRdb, only in-frame clones are kept and a portion is missing. The sample records about 93,000 clones, 88% being singletons. V and J are TRBV5-1 and TRBJ2-3, with TRBD1 identical over 10 bases. This TCR was sampled from a woman in her sixties or seventies in good health. Sequences were obtained from blood. As DNA, the CDR3 is TGCGCCAGCAGCTTGGGACAGGGGGCAAAGACAGATACGCAGTATTTT. Residues: CASSLGQGAKTDTQYF.